The text below deals with one TCR beta chain. Its antigen is unknown. These data come from a study of CD8+ T cells in alopecia areata. Study overall: Twice a day, 5 to 10 mg of oral tofacitinib was administered to treated patients.

J was trimmed by 4 bases and V by 5 bases; bases with no gene match: 1. The germline V gene has CDR1 LNHNV and CDR2 YYDKDF (reference sequence). This CDR3 has 14 amino acids. Broader study findings: Scalp data also include sequences from resident alphabeta T cells of normal skin. Clonality exceeded that of normal scalp in lesional scalp, most notably in alopecia totalis/universalis.

Sequencing templates came from extracted RNA that was reverse transcribed into cDNA. Only in-frame clones appear in the TCRdb table, and some are missing; sequencing was by immunoSEQ multiplex PCR. The sample has 200,000 to 250,000 clones, 50% to 60% seen once. This sequence originates from a human donor with alopecia areata. This specimen consisted of CD4+ T cells sorted from blood, obtained at week 0. The chain joins TRBV15 to TRBJ2-1; 11 positions agree with TRBD2. The CDR3 sequence is CATSGTSGYNEQFF. The CDR3 bases are TGTGCCACCAGCGGGACTAGCGGTTACAATGAGCAGTTCTTC.